What follows is one T cell receptor beta chain and its context. The treatment is: 15 to 20 received Ad26.COV2.S at low or high dose, single or two shots; roughly 5 received placebo; per-sample allocation not given. Material that was analyzed had been drawn on day 63 after the first vaccine or placebo injection. CDR3 length: 14 residues. Germline values: CDR1 SQVTM, CDR2 ANQGSEA. With 0 bases removed from V and 9 bases from J, the gap between germline ends came to 15 bases. Measured with immunoSEQ multiplex PCR; TCRdb has only the in-frame clones, and not every one. Among roughly 300,000 clones, about 89% were seen once, and the ten largest hold approximately 4.5%. This record comes from a study of Ad26.COV2.S vaccination and SARS-CoV-2 variants.

The sequence was collected from a person between 18 and 59 years old who received the Ad26.COV2.S COVID-19 vaccine or a placebo. The chain employs TRBV29-1 and TRBJ2-4, with D maybe TRBD1 (6 bases). The material was peripheral blood, obtained in a trial of Ad26.COV2.S vaccine versus placebo. The CDR3 nucleotides read TGCAGCGTTGAAGACTACAGGGATAGGAGCATTCAGTACTTC. Its translation: CSVEDYRDRSIQYF.